This T cell receptor beta chain was retrieved from a study of blood T cell repertoires in COVID-19. V was pared by 7 bases and J by 5 bases, with 12 bases between. Germline assignment: CDR1 LGHDT and CDR2 YNNKEL (reference sequence). The CDR3 length is 14 residues. Repertoires were generated with immunoSEQ multiplex PCR, while TCRdb's copy carries only in-frame clones and drops some. The sample shows around 370,000 clones, about 90% of them seen only once. This clonotype was obtained from a man younger than 35 with active or convalescent COVID-19. The chain carries TRBV3-1 (or the pseudogene TRBV3-2) and TRBJ1-6; tentative D call: TRBD1 (5 bases). Sequenced input: peripheral blood. CDR3 bases: TGTGCCAGCACCAACACGGGGGATAATTCACCCCTCCACTTT. It translates to CASTNTGDNSPLHF.